Sequencing of this T cell receptor (beta chain) was carried out in a study of brain T cells in children with intractable seizures. Broader study findings: Patients' HCMV serostatus was unknown; virus specificity rests on CDR3 similarity alone. Clones missing pre-surgery may reflect undersampling of that blood sample.

TCRdb's copy holds only in-frame clones and misses some; the assay was immunoSEQ multiplex PCR. This table holds hundreds of thousands of clones, over 90% found once. Note on this clone: Its antigen is still unknown.

V was pared by 2 bases and J by 1 base, with 6 bases of the junction left unmatched. CDR1 and CDR2 from the germline V gene are SGHDT and YYEEEE. The CDR3 is made up of 17 amino acids. Time point specified: blood from clinic visit 5 months post-surgery; TSC patient then seizure free. The sequenced cases were selected for having the highest brain T cell transcript signatures. Before surgery, patients took at least one anti-epileptic drug. This receptor was obtained from a boy under three years old with tuberous sclerosis and intractable seizures. The rearrangement links TRBV5-6 to TRBJ1-1, with 12 bases that match TRBD1. Sequences were derived from peripheral blood, sampled 4 to 5 months after surgery. CDR3 amino acids: CASSFIGDRGRNTEAFF. CDR3 nucleotides: TGTGCCAGCAGCTTTATAGGGGACAGGGGGCGGAACACTGAAGCTTTCTTT.